Listed below are T cell receptor beta chains from one sample, sequenced in a study of blood T cell repertoires in COVID-19. Profiling relied on immunoSEQ multiplex PCR, and the TCRdb table lists in-frame clones only, not all of them. Of about 53,000 clones in the sample, around 86% were seen once. Material for sequencing was peripheral blood. These receptors were collected from a man older than 75 with acute or convalescent COVID-19. Both conserved end residues are part of each CDR3. Each record gives: D gene, clone size, V gene, J gene, CDR3 protein, CDR3 DNA. D genes are given only for firm matches. A row's size may be missing; if present it is once, few, many or a size class.

d_call: TRBD1; clone_size: NA; v_call: TRBV6-5; j_call: TRBJ1-5; cdr3_aa: CASSSWTGAGNQPQHF; cdr3_nt: TGTGCCAGCAGTTCTTGGACAGGGGCCGGCAATCAGCCCCAGCATTTT
d_call: NA; clone_size: NA; v_call: TRBV12-3/TRBV12-4; j_call: TRBJ1-1; cdr3_aa: CASSLMQGTEAFF; cdr3_nt: TGTGCCAGCAGTCTGATGCAGGGGACTGAAGCTTTCTTT
d_call: NA; clone_size: NA; v_call: TRBV2; j_call: TRBJ2-7; cdr3_aa: CASSSGLTYEQYF; cdr3_nt: TGTGCCAGCAGTTCGGGACTTACCTACGAGCAGTACTTC
d_call: NA; clone_size: once; v_call: TRBV29-1; j_call: TRBJ1-4; cdr3_aa: CSVWQTATNEKLFF; cdr3_nt: TGCAGCGTTTGGCAGACTGCAACTAATGAAAAACTGTTTTTT
d_call: TRBD1; clone_size: NA; v_call: TRBV30; j_call: TRBJ1-5; cdr3_aa: CAWSRPGQAKKPQHF; cdr3_nt: TGTGCCTGGAGCCGCCCAGGACAGGCCAAGAAGCCCCAGCATTTT
d_call: NA; clone_size: once; v_call: TRBV5-6; j_call: TRBJ1-4; cdr3_aa: CASSLVGEGYEKLFF; cdr3_nt: TGTGCCAGCAGCTTGGTAGGGGAAGGTTACGAAAAACTGTTTTTT
d_call: NA; clone_size: NA; v_call: TRBV2; j_call: TRBJ2-7; cdr3_aa: CASSATYEQYF; cdr3_nt: TGTGCCAGCAGTGCAACCTACGAGCAGTACTTC
d_call: TRBD1; clone_size: once; v_call: TRBV28; j_call: TRBJ1-4; cdr3_aa: CASSLQGQGGNEKLFF; cdr3_nt: TGTGCCAGCAGTCTACAAGGACAGGGGGGTAATGAAAAACTGTTTTTT
d_call: TRBD2; clone_size: NA; v_call: TRBV5-1; j_call: TRBJ2-3; cdr3_aa: CASRRAGGPTSTDTQYF; cdr3_nt: TGCGCCAGCAGAAGAGCGGGGGGCCCTACTAGCACAGATACGCAGTATTTT
d_call: TRBD1; clone_size: NA; v_call: TRBV7-8; j_call: TRBJ2-2; cdr3_aa: CASSLRDRLSTGELFF; cdr3_nt: TGTGCCAGCAGCTTAAGGGACAGATTATCCACCGGGGAGCTGTTTTTT
d_call: NA; clone_size: NA; v_call: TRBV2; j_call: TRBJ1-2; cdr3_aa: CASSAQGYGYTF; cdr3_nt: TGTGCCAGCAGTGCGCAGGGGTATGGCTACACCTTC
d_call: NA; clone_size: NA; v_call: TRBV4-2; j_call: TRBJ2-2; cdr3_aa: CASSQARAGGELFF; cdr3_nt: TGTGCCAGCAGCCAAGCGAGGGCCGGCGGGGAGCTGTTTTTT
d_call: NA; clone_size: NA; v_call: TRBV18; j_call: TRBJ1-6; cdr3_aa: CASSPTGRANSPLHF; cdr3_nt: TGTGCCAGCTCACCTACAGGGAGGGCTAATTCACCCCTCCACTTT
d_call: TRBD1; clone_size: NA; v_call: TRBV20-1; j_call: TRBJ1-5; cdr3_aa: CSASRDSDQPQHF; cdr3_nt: TGCAGTGCTAGTAGGGACAGCGATCAGCCCCAGCATTTT
d_call: NA; clone_size: few; v_call: TRBV11-3; j_call: TRBJ1-1; cdr3_aa: CASNKGEGTEAFF; cdr3_nt: TGTGCCAGCAACAAGGGGGAAGGGACTGAAGCTTTCTTT
d_call: TRBD2; clone_size: NA; v_call: TRBV20-1; j_call: TRBJ2-7; cdr3_aa: CSASGRGVSYEQYF; cdr3_nt: TGCAGTGCTAGTGGCCGGGGGGTCTCCTACGAGCAGTACTTC
d_call: NA; clone_size: NA; v_call: TRBV7-2; j_call: TRBJ1-5; cdr3_aa: CASSLGGGNQPQHF; cdr3_nt: TGTGCCAGCAGCTTGGGAGGTGGCAATCAGCCCCAGCATTTT
d_call: TRBD1; clone_size: NA; v_call: TRBV5-3; j_call: TRBJ1-2; cdr3_aa: CARSYRDRDHDYGYTF; cdr3_nt: TGTGCCAGAAGCTACCGGGACAGGGACCACGACTATGGCTACACCTTC
d_call: NA; clone_size: NA; v_call: TRBV12-3/TRBV12-4; j_call: TRBJ2-1; cdr3_aa: CASSYRNEQFF; cdr3_nt: TGTGCCAGCAGTTATCGCAATGAGCAGTTCTTC
d_call: NA; clone_size: NA; v_call: TRBV21-1; j_call: TRBJ2-2; cdr3_aa: CASRRVLIGQPKGGELFF; cdr3_nt: TGTGCCAGCAGGAGGGTCTTGATTGGACAGCCCAAAGGGGGGGAGCTGTTTTTT
d_call: TRBD2; clone_size: NA; v_call: TRBV7-3; j_call: TRBJ2-1; cdr3_aa: CASSKVGGSSYNEQFF; cdr3_nt: TGTGCCAGCAGCAAAGTGGGGGGGAGCTCCTACAATGAGCAGTTCTTC
d_call: TRBD2; clone_size: NA; v_call: TRBV6-5; j_call: TRBJ2-5; cdr3_aa: CASSYGSAGGQETQYF; cdr3_nt: TGTGCCAGCAGTTACGGGTCAGCGGGGGGGCAAGAGACCCAGTACTTC
d_call: TRBD2; clone_size: few; v_call: TRBV5-5; j_call: TRBJ2-7; cdr3_aa: CASTPREGYEQYF; cdr3_nt: TGTGCCAGCACCCCCCGGGAGGGCTACGAGCAGTACTTC
d_call: NA; clone_size: NA; v_call: TRBV2; j_call: TRBJ2-7; cdr3_aa: CASTLQGKNYEQYF; cdr3_nt: TGTGCCAGCACTCTACAGGGAAAAAACTACGAGCAGTACTTC
d_call: NA; clone_size: NA; v_call: TRBV18; j_call: TRBJ1-1; cdr3_aa: CASSPLDRGNTEAFF; cdr3_nt: TGTGCCAGCTCACCCCTCGACAGAGGGAACACTGAAGCTTTCTTT
d_call: TRBD2; clone_size: NA; v_call: TRBV7-2; j_call: TRBJ2-3; cdr3_aa: CASSLTGTTTDTQYF; cdr3_nt: TGTGCCAGCAGCTTGACGGGGACTACAACAGATACGCAGTATTTT
d_call: NA; clone_size: NA; v_call: TRBV29-1; j_call: TRBJ2-1; cdr3_aa: CSVEFRGTYNEQFF; cdr3_nt: TGCAGCGTTGAATTCAGGGGAACCTACAATGAGCAGTTCTTC
d_call: NA; clone_size: NA; v_call: TRBV19; j_call: TRBJ1-2; cdr3_aa: CASSIDLGANYGYTF; cdr3_nt: TGTGCCAGTAGTATAGATCTGGGAGCTAACTATGGCTACACCTTC
d_call: TRBD2; clone_size: NA; v_call: TRBV4-2; j_call: TRBJ2-7; cdr3_aa: CASSQALRTSGSYEQYF; cdr3_nt: TGTGCCAGCAGCCAAGCCTTAAGGACTAGCGGCTCCTACGAGCAGTACTTC
d_call: NA; clone_size: NA; v_call: TRBV12-3/TRBV12-4; j_call: TRBJ1-6; cdr3_aa: CASSSPDSPLHF; cdr3_nt: TGTGCCAGCAGTTCTCCTGATTCACCCCTCCACTTT
d_call: NA; clone_size: NA; v_call: TRBV9; j_call: TRBJ1-1; cdr3_aa: CASSATPGDTEAFF; cdr3_nt: TGTGCCAGCAGCGCGACGCCGGGGGACACTGAAGCTTTCTTT
d_call: TRBD2; clone_size: NA; v_call: TRBV3-1/TRBV3-2; j_call: TRBJ2-5; cdr3_aa: CASSRGAGSQETQYF; cdr3_nt: TGTGCCAGCAGCCGGGGAGCGGGGAGCCAAGAGACCCAGTACTTC
d_call: NA; clone_size: few; v_call: TRBV7-9; j_call: TRBJ2-1; cdr3_aa: CASSPGSEQFF; cdr3_nt: TGTGCCAGCAGCCCAGGCTCTGAGCAGTTCTTC
d_call: NA; clone_size: NA; v_call: TRBV27; j_call: TRBJ2-6; cdr3_aa: CASSFMAIDYSGANVLTF; cdr3_nt: TGTGCCAGCAGTTTTATGGCCATCGATTACTCTGGGGCCAACGTCCTGACTTTC
d_call: TRBD1; clone_size: NA; v_call: TRBV6-5; j_call: TRBJ1-3; cdr3_aa: CASSTGGAGNTIYF; cdr3_nt: TGTGCCAGCAGTACAGGGGGAGCTGGAAACACCATATATTTT
d_call: TRBD1; clone_size: NA; v_call: TRBV30; j_call: TRBJ2-2; cdr3_aa: CAWIPRGTGHTGELFF; cdr3_nt: TGTGCCTGGATTCCAAGGGGGACAGGGCACACCGGGGAGCTGTTTTTT
d_call: TRBD1; clone_size: NA; v_call: TRBV6-2/TRBV6-3; j_call: TRBJ1-6; cdr3_aa: CASSYSRTGTGGSWNSPLHF; cdr3_nt: TGTGCCAGCAGTTACTCTAGGACCGGGACAGGGGGCTCATGGAATTCGCCCCTCCACTTT
d_call: NA; clone_size: NA; v_call: TRBV7-9; j_call: TRBJ2-5; cdr3_aa: CASSFRRGETQYF; cdr3_nt: TGTGCCAGCAGCTTTAGACGCGGAGAGACCCAGTACTTC
d_call: TRBD2; clone_size: NA; v_call: TRBV11-3; j_call: TRBJ2-2; cdr3_aa: CASSPDLAGGYTGELFF; cdr3_nt: TGTGCCAGCAGCCCAGATCTAGCGGGGGGTTACACCGGGGAGCTGTTTTTT
d_call: TRBD1; clone_size: NA; v_call: TRBV5-4; j_call: TRBJ2-2; cdr3_aa: CASGTGFNTGELFF; cdr3_nt: TGTGCCAGCGGGACAGGGTTTAACACCGGGGAGCTGTTTTTT
d_call: NA; clone_size: NA; v_call: TRBV6-5; j_call: TRBJ1-3; cdr3_aa: CASIPQSNSGNTIYF; cdr3_nt: TGTGCCAGCATCCCACAGTCCAACTCTGGAAACACCATATATTTT
d_call: NA; clone_size: NA; v_call: TRBV5-4; j_call: TRBJ1-1; cdr3_aa: CASRLSGNTEAFF; cdr3_nt: TGTGCCAGCAGGCTTTCAGGGAACACTGAAGCTTTCTTT
d_call: TRBD2; clone_size: NA; v_call: TRBV2; j_call: TRBJ2-2; cdr3_aa: CASRVVSGGAGSSGELFF; cdr3_nt: TGTGCCAGCAGGGTGGTTAGCGGGGGGGCCGGGTCCTCCGGGGAGCTGTTTTTT
d_call: NA; clone_size: NA; v_call: TRBV7-3; j_call: TRBJ2-1; cdr3_aa: CASSLTRASSYNEQFF; cdr3_nt: TGTGCCAGCAGCTTAACGCGGGCAAGCTCCTACAATGAGCAGTTCTTC
d_call: NA; clone_size: NA; v_call: TRBV5-1; j_call: TRBJ1-4; cdr3_aa: CASSLRGGEKLFF; cdr3_nt: TGCGCCAGCAGCTTACGGGGAGGAGAAAAACTGTTTTTT
d_call: TRBD1; clone_size: NA; v_call: TRBV6-2/TRBV6-3; j_call: TRBJ2-4; cdr3_aa: CASSSPTGINIQYF; cdr3_nt: TGTGCCAGCAGTTCCCCGACAGGGATAAACATTCAGTACTTC
d_call: NA; clone_size: NA; v_call: TRBV9; j_call: TRBJ1-4; cdr3_aa: CASSGGHRNEKLFF; cdr3_nt: TGTGCCAGCAGCGGGGGACATAGGAATGAAAAACTGTTTTTT
d_call: TRBD1; clone_size: NA; v_call: TRBV2; j_call: TRBJ1-4; cdr3_aa: CASSEEGAGEKLFF; cdr3_nt: TGTGCCAGCAGTGAAGAGGGGGCCGGGGAAAAACTGTTTTTT
d_call: TRBD1; clone_size: NA; v_call: TRBV6-5; j_call: TRBJ1-5; cdr3_aa: CASNPGQGSNQPQHF; cdr3_nt: TGTGCCAGCAACCCGGGACAGGGGAGCAATCAGCCCCAGCATTTT
d_call: NA; clone_size: NA; v_call: TRBV5-4; j_call: TRBJ1-1; cdr3_aa: CASSLELMNTEAFF; cdr3_nt: TGTGCCAGCAGCTTGGAACTGATGAACACTGAAGCTTTCTTT